The subject of this entry is one T cell receptor (beta chain). The data were produced by immunoSEQ multiplex PCR, yet TCRdb's version contains in-frame clones alone and is incomplete. Counted here are about 140,000 clones, 80% to 85% occurring once; the ten biggest clones make up less than 4.5%. The sample comes from a study of blood T cell repertoires in COVID-19. Overall study context: Some COVID-19 samples were acute and others convalescent; all came from the United States, Italy and Spain.

This CDR3 region has 14 residues. Trimming took 7 bases from V and 2 from J; bases not matched to a gene: 5. The germline gives CDR1 LNHDA, CDR2 SQIVND (reference sequence). This chain uses TRBV19 with TRBJ2-3, with TRBD2 identical over 8 bases. This clonotype was obtained from an elderly woman with acute or convalescent COVID-19. The sequencing input was peripheral blood. In nucleotides, the CDR3 is TGTGCCAGTAAGCAGCGGGAGATCACAGATACGCAGTATTTT. Protein: CASKQREITDTQYF.